This entry concerns a single TCR beta chain. This specimen comes from a study of blood T cell repertoires in COVID-19. Produced via immunoSEQ multiplex PCR; TCRdb's table is partial and in-frame only. The data hold more than 95,000 clones, with more than 85% observed a single time. The CDR3 extends over 15 amino acids. V was pared by 4 bases and J by 5 bases, with 4 bases of the junction left unmatched. Germline V gene data show CDR1 as SGHNT and CDR2 as YYREEE (reference sequence). The source of this sequence is a man aged 50 to 60 with COVID-19, enrolled during active disease. This chain uses TRBV5-4 with TRBJ1-6, with 9 bases that match TRBD1. The source material was peripheral blood. CDR3 residues: CASSPWTGDNSPLHF. Written as DNA, the CDR3 is TGTGCCAGCAGCCCCTGGACAGGGGATAATTCACCCCTCCACTTT.